These 7 T cell receptor beta chains originate from one sample sequenced in a study of blood T cell repertoires in COVID-19 (dated by TCRdb to 2018 to 2020). Library prep was done by the immunoSEQ multiplex PCR assay. This is the immuneACCESS table as TCRdb keeps it, with only in-frame sequences that have V and J called. A part of the clones is gone; compared with another copy, unresolved V genes explain less than half, and the rest is unexplained. This sample gives 200,000 to 250,000 clones in total; roughly 89% of them show up just once. 2.2% of the sample is held by the ten biggest clonotypes. Material for sequencing was peripheral blood. These receptors came from a man aged 25-45 years who had recovered from COVID-19.

The V gene is TRBV5-4, the J gene TRBJ2-2; D gene ambiguous. Per germline, CDR1 SGHNT and CDR2 YYREEE (reference sequence). The CDR3 has 12 amino acids. V lost 6 bases to trimming and J lost 5 bases, with 8 bases between them. The CDR3 loop is CASTPVTGELFF. CDR3 coding DNA: TGTGCCAGCACCCCGGTGACCGGGGAGCTGTTTTTT.

This chain connects TRBV5-1 to TRBJ2-7, with 7 bases fitting TRBD1. Trimming removed 2 bases from V and 5 bases from J; junction bases left unmatched: 7. CDR1 and CDR2 from the germline V gene are SGHRS and YFSETQ. The CDR3 runs 14 residues. The CDR3 here is CASSFTGTVDEQYF. The CDR3 DNA reads TGCGCCAGCAGCTTCACCGGGACAGTGGACGAGCAGTACTTC. Full variable domain (missing parts from reference TRBV5-1 and TRBJ2-7): KAGVTQTPRYLIKTRGQQVTLSCSPISGHRSVSWYQQTPGQGLQFLFEYFSETQRNKGNFPGRFSGRQFSNSRSEMNVSTLELGDSALYLCASSFTGTVDEQYFGPGTRLTVT.

This clone was seen only once. The chain combines TRBV4-2 with TRBJ2-3; 9 bases match TRBD1. The germline V gene has CDR1 LGHNA and CDR2 YNFKEQ. The CDR3 is 15 amino acids. V dropped 0 bases and J dropped 5; count of bases not matched to a gene: 3. DNA for the CDR3: TGTGCCAGCAGCCAAGAACAGGGGGCGAGAGATACGCAGTATTTT. Residues: CASSQEQGARDTQYF.

The chain joins TRBV7-9 to TRBJ1-5, with D uncertain. CDR1 is SEHNR and CDR2 is FQNEAQ in the germline V gene (reference sequence). This CDR3 spans 13 amino acids. V shed 1 base and J shed 7 bases, with 8 bases lying between them. Here the CDR3 DNA reads TGTGCCAGCAGCTTAGGGGAGGTCCAGCCCCAGCATTTT. It specifies CASSLGEVQPQHF. The full variable domain, with the rest looked up from reference TRBV7-9 and TRBJ1-5, is DTGVSQNPRHKITKRGQNVTFRCDPISEHNRLYWYRQTLGQGPEFLTYFQNEAQLEKSRLLSDRFSAERPKGSFSTLEIQRTEQGDSAMYLCASSLGEVQPQHFGDGTRLSIL.

The gene calls are TRBV3-1 (or the pseudogene TRBV3-2) and TRBJ1-1, with TRBD1 matching over 7 bases. The CDR3 spans 16 residues. The junction had 4 bases not matched to a gene; V was cut back by 0 bases and J by 0 bases. Germline V CDR1 and CDR2: LGHDT, YNNKEL (reference sequence). The CDR3 is CASSQDRTGVNTEAFF. The CDR3 nucleotides are TGTGCCAGCAGCCAAGACCGGACAGGCGTGAACACTGAAGCTTTCTTT.

This clone was detected once. This chain uses TRBV11-3 with TRBJ2-1; 11 bases are a match to TRBD2. V lost 0 bases, J lost 4 bases, and 8 bases stayed unmatched. CDR1 is SGHNT and CDR2 is YENEEA in the germline V gene. This CDR3 is built from 18 residues. The CDR3 loop is CASSLDFPSGGSYNEQFF. CDR3 in DNA: TGTGCCAGCAGCTTAGATTTCCCTAGCGGGGGGTCATACAATGAGCAGTTCTTC.

The V gene is TRBV30, the J gene TRBJ2-2; a possible D gene is TRBD1 (6 bases). The V end was cut by 8 bases, the J end by 5 bases, with 18 bases between. CDR1 is GTSNPN and CDR2 is SVGIG in the germline V gene (reference sequence). CDR3 size: 14 residues. CDR3 nucleotides: TGTGCCCGCCGGACAGCCGGCGGTACCGGGGAGCTGTTTTTT. Protein: CARRTAGGTGELFF.